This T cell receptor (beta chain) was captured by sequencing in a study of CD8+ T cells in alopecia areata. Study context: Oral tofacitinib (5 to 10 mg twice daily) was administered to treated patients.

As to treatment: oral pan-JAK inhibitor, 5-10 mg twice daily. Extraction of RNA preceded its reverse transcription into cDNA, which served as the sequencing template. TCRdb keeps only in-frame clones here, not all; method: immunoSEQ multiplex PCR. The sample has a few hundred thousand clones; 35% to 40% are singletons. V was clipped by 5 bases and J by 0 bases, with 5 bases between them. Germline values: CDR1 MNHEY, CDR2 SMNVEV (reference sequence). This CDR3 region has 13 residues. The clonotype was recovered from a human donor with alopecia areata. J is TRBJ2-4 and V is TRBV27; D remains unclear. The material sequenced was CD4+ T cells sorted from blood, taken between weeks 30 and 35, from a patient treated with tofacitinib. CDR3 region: CASSGLAKNIQYF. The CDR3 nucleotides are TGTGCCAGCAGTGGTCTAGCCAAAAACATTCAGTACTTC.